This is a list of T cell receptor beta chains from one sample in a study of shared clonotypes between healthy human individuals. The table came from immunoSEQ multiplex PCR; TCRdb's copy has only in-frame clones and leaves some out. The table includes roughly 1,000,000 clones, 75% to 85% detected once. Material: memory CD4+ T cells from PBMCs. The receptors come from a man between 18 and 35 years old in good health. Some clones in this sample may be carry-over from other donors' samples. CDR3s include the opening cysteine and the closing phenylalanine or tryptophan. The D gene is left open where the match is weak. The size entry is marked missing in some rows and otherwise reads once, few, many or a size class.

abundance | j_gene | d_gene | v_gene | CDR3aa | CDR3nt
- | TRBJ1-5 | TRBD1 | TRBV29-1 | CSVGEGQGRNQPQHF | TGCAGCGTCGGGGAGGGACAGGGACGCAATCAGCCCCAGCATTTT
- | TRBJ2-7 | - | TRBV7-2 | CASSSYEQYF | TGTGCCAGCAGCTCTTACGAGCAGTACTTC
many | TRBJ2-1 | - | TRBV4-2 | CASSQDRTGLGFHEQFF | TGTGCCAGCAGCCAAGATAGGACGGGCCTGGGTTTTCATGAGCAGTTCTTC
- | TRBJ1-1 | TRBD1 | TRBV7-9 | CASSSRDRGLGTEAFF | TGTGCCAGCAGCTCACGGGACAGGGGGCTAGGGACTGAAGCTTTCTTT
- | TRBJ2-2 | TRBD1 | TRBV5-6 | CASSIPGTGGPGELFF | TGTGCCAGCAGCATACCCGGGACAGGGGGCCCCGGGGAGCTGTTTTTT
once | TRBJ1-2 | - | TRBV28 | CASNSQGSHYGYTF | TGTGCCAGCAATTCACAGGGAAGCCACTATGGCTACACCTTC
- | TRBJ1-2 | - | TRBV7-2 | CASSFQGTGYTF | TGTGCCAGCAGCTTCCAGGGCACTGGCTACACCTTC
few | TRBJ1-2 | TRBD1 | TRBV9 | CASSQRTGGGYGYTF | TGTGCCAGCAGCCAGAGGACAGGGGGAGGCTATGGCTACACCTTC
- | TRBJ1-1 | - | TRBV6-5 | CASSYSFRVGTEAFF | TGTGCCAGCAGTTACTCGTTTAGGGTTGGCACTGAAGCTTTCTTT
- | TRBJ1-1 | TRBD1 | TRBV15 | CATSRDMTGGTEAFF | TGTGCCACCAGCAGAGATATGACAGGGGGCACTGAAGCTTTCTTT
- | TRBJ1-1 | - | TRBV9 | CASSVSTTSAGTEAFF | TGTGCCAGCAGCGTTTCGACAACCTCTGCTGGCACTGAAGCTTTCTTT
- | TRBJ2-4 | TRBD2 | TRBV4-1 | CASSQEWGGVVKNIQYF | TGCGCCAGCAGCCAAGAGTGGGGGGGAGTAGTCAAAAACATTCAGTACTTC
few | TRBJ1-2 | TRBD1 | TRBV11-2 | CASSPDRGEGYTF | TGTGCCAGCAGCCCTGACAGGGGGGAGGGCTACACCTTC
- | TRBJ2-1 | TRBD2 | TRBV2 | CASTSAGRRNEQFF | TGTGCCAGCACCTCAGCGGGGAGGAGGAATGAGCAGTTCTTC
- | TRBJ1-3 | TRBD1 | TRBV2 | CASGTGQSGNTIYF | TGTGCCAGCGGGACAGGGCAGAGTGGAAACACCATATATTTT
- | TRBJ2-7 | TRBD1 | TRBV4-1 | CASSPPGQGRFEQYF | TGCGCCAGCAGCCCACCGGGACAGGGAAGGTTCGAGCAGTACTTC
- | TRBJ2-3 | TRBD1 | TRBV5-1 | CASNQATGDTQYF | TGCGCCAGCAACCAAGCGACAGGGGATACGCAGTATTTT
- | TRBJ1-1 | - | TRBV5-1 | CASSLDPGTRLEAFF | TGCGCCAGCAGCTTGGACCCGGGGACACGGCTGGAGGCTTTCTTT
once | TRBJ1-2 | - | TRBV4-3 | CASSQLSGAPGYGYTF | TGCGCCAGCAGCCAATTATCAGGGGCGCCTGGCTATGGCTACACCTTC
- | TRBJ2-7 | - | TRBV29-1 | CSVETGAYEQYF | TGCAGCGTCGAGACCGGAGCCTACGAGCAGTACTTC
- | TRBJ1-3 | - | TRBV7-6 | CASSLTVTGNTIYF | TGTGCCAGCAGCTTAACCGTAACTGGAAACACCATATATTTT
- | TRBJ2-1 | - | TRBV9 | CASSVQAHYNEQFF | TGTGCCAGCAGCGTCCAAGCCCACTACAATGAGCAGTTCTTC
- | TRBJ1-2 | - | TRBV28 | CGASRLPYGYTF | TGTGGGGCTTCTCGCCTCCCCTATGGCTACACCTTC
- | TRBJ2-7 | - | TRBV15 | CATSSNKDREQYF | TGTGCCACCAGCAGCAATAAGGACAGAGAGCAGTACTTC
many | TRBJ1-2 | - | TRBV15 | CATKDSAVTNYGYTF | TGTGCCACCAAAGACTCGGCTGTTACTAACTATGGCTACACCTTC
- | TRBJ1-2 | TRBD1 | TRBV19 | CASSADRGRTYGYTF | TGTGCCAGTAGCGCCGACAGGGGGCGAACCTATGGCTACACCTTC
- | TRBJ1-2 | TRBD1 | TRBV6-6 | CASTRTGEGNGYTF | TGTGCCAGCACCAGAACAGGGGAGGGGAATGGCTACACCTTC
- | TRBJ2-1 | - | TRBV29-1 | CSSGGGGYEQFF | TGCAGCTCCGGTGGCGGTGGCTATGAGCAGTTCTTC
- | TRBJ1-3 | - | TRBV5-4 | CASSTKTGLGNTIYF | TGTGCCAGCAGCACGAAAACAGGGCTTGGAAACACCATATATTTT
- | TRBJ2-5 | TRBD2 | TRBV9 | CASSVAPSGGRRETQYF | TGTGCCAGCAGCGTAGCCCCATCCGGCGGGAGAAGGGAGACCCAGTACTTC
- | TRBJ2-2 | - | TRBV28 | CASSSAGPLAGELFF | TGTGCCAGCAGTTCCGCGGGCCCACTCGCCGGGGAGCTGTTTTTT
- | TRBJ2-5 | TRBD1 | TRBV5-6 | CASRRTGRNQETQYF | TGTGCCAGCAGGCGGACAGGACGTAATCAAGAGACCCAGTACTTC
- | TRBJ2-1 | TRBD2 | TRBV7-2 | CASRTLAGGRLVNEQFF | TGTGCCAGCAGAACTTTGGCGGGAGGGCGTTTGGTGAATGAGCAGTTCTTC
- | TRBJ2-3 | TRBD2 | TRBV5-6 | CASSLGPSGTDTQYF | TGTGCCAGCAGCTTAGGTCCTAGCGGTACAGATACGCAGTATTTT
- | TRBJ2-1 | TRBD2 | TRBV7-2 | CASSLRGLDIDEQFF | TGTGCCAGCAGCTTACGTGGACTAGATATCGATGAGCAGTTCTTC
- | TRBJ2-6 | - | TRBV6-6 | CASSYGASGANVLTF | TGTGCCAGCAGTTACGGAGCCTCTGGGGCCAACGTCCTGACTTTC
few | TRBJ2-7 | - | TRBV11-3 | CASSPKGVGPYEQYF | TGTGCCAGCAGCCCTAAGGGCGTCGGCCCCTACGAGCAGTACTTC
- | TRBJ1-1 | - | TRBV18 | CASSPVPIAEAFF | TGTGCCAGCTCACCGGTTCCAATCGCTGAAGCTTTCTTT
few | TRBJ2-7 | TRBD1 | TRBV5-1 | CASSTDRVYEQYF | TGCGCCAGCAGCACGGACAGGGTCTACGAGCAGTACTTC
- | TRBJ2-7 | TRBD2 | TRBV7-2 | CASSLAGLAGGGEQYF | TGTGCCAGCAGCTTAGCGGGGCTAGCGGGAGGCGGAGAGCAGTACTTC
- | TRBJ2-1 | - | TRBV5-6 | CASSGPGTANNEQFF | TGTGCCAGCAGCGGACCCGGGACTGCAAACAATGAGCAGTTCTTC
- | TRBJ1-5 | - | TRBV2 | CASRLGAGASNQPQHF | TGTGCCAGCAGGTTAGGGGCGGGGGCCAGCAATCAGCCCCAGCATTTT
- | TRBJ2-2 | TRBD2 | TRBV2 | CASRRTSGYTGELFF | TGTGCCAGCAGACGGACTAGCGGGTACACCGGGGAGCTGTTTTTT
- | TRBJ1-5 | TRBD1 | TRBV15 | CATSRLRDRLSNQPQHF | TGTGCCACCAGCAGACTCCGGGACAGGCTTAGCAATCAGCCCCAGCATTTT
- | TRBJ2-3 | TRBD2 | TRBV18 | CASSPTSGSTDTQYF | TGTGCCAGCTCACCGACTAGCGGTAGCACAGATACGCAGTATTTT
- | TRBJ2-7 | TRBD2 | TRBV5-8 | CASTDRGVNYEQYF | TGTGCCAGCACCGATCGGGGGGTGAACTACGAGCAGTACTTC